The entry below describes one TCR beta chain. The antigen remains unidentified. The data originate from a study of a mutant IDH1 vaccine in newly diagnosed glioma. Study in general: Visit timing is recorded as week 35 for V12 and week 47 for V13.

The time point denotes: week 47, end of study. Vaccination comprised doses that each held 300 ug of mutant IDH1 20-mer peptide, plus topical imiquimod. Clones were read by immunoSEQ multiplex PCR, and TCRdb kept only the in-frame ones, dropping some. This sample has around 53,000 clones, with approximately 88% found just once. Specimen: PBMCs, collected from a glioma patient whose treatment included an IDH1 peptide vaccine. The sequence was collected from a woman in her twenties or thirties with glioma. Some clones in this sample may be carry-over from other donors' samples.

CDR3 sequence: CASSLAGGRVDTQYF. The CDR3 region has the DNA TGTGCCAGCAGCTTAGCGGGAGGTAGGGTGGATACGCAGTATTTT. V and J are TRBV7-2 and TRBJ2-3, with D possibly matching TRBD2 (6 bases). CDR1 and CDR2 (germline): SGHTA, FQGNSA. V lost 0 bases and J lost 6, with 13 bases in between. CDR3 length: 15 amino acids.